The sequence of this T cell receptor (beta chain) was determined in a study of shared clonotypes between healthy human individuals. Broader study findings: Shared clonotypes across all four donors exceeded non-shared ones in generation probability. The study drew on few donors, limiting represented genetic and exposure-history diversity.

V was cut by 0 bases and J by 0 bases, with 13 bases left in between. The CDR3 extends over 16 amino acids. Germline assignment: CDR1 SGDLS and CDR2 YYNGEE. Memory CD4+ cells were the fraction left after CD45RA+ naive selection. In regard to this clone: The antigen remains undetermined.

TCRdb's copy holds only in-frame clones and misses some; the assay was immunoSEQ multiplex PCR. The sample gives about 600,000 clones, about 96% of which show up once; approximately 0.057% is in the top ten. This sequence originates from a woman in her twenties or thirties in good health. Sequenced input: naive CD4+ T cells sorted from blood. Subset described: CD45RA+ positively selected. This chain joins TRBV9 and TRBJ2-7, with D perhaps matching TRBD2 (6 bases). CDR3 coding DNA: TGTGCCAGCAGCGTAGCTTTTGGAGGGACCTCCTACGAGCAGTACTTC. It codes for CASSVAFGGTSYEQYF.